This is a list of T cell receptor beta chains from one sample in a study of blood T cell repertoires in COVID-19. Measured with immunoSEQ multiplex PCR; TCRdb has only the in-frame clones, and not every one. The sample has some 250,000 clones, around 82% seen once. The material sequenced was peripheral blood. These receptors were collected from a man aged 50 or older with active or convalescent COVID-19. Both conserved end residues are part of each CDR3. A D gene is named only where the DNA matches it firmly. The size entry is marked missing in some rows and otherwise reads once, few, many or a size class.

>.|TRBJ1-1|TRBV4-2|TRBD1
TGTGCCAGCAGCCAAGAACAGGGGGACACTGAAGCTTTCTTT
CASSQEQGDTEAFF
>.|TRBJ1-1|TRBV30|.
TGTGCCTGGAGTAGGGGATCGGTGACTGAAGCTTTCTTT
CAWSRGSVTEAFF
>.|TRBJ1-2|TRBV28|TRBD1
TGTGCCAGCAGTTCGGACAGGGTGGATGGCTACACCTTC
CASSSDRVDGYTF
>once|TRBJ2-5|TRBV7-9|TRBD1
TGTGCCAGCAGCTTAGTCAGGGGGCCCGATTACCAAGAGACCCAGTACTTC
CASSLVRGPDYQETQYF
>.|TRBJ1-2|TRBV30|.
TGTGCCTGTTACAGTGGAAATCTCTACACCTTC
CACYSGNLYTF
>.|TRBJ1-3|TRBV5-6|.
TGTGCCAGCAGCTTTTGGGGGCACTCTGGAAACACCATATATTTT
CASSFWGHSGNTIYF
>.|TRBJ1-1|TRBV4-2|.
TGTGCCAGCAGCCAAACTGGTGTTATGAACACTGAAGCTTTCTTT
CASSQTGVMNTEAFF
>.|TRBJ2-7|TRBV28|TRBD2
TGTGCCAGCGGACCTAGCGGGTCCAGGTACGAGCAGTACTTC
CASGPSGSRYEQYF
>.|TRBJ2-3|TRBV5-8|.
TGTGCCAGCAGCTTGGGCGTGGGGGGGCTGAACACAGATACGCAGTATTTT
CASSLGVGGLNTDTQYF
>.|TRBJ1-1|TRBV3-1/TRBV3-2|TRBD1
TGTGCCAGCAGCCAAGCGGGACAGGGGGCGCGAACTTTCTTT
CASSQAGQGARTFF
>.|TRBJ1-1|TRBV5-6|.
TGTGCCAGCAGCTCAGGGATTCCCAACACTGAAGCTTTCTTT
CASSSGIPNTEAFF
>.|TRBJ1-1|TRBV4-2|.
TGTGCCAGCAGCCAGGGAGACAGGCAGGGTAACACTGAAGCTTTCTTT
CASSQGDRQGNTEAFF
>.|TRBJ2-6|TRBV2|TRBD2
TGTGCCAGCAGTGGTCTAGCGGGGGGGTCCTCTGGGGCCAACGTCCTGACTTTC
CASSGLAGGSSGANVLTF
>once|TRBJ2-7|TRBV9|TRBD1
TGTGCCAGCAGCGTAGGGACAGGGAGAAGCGAGCAGTACTTC
CASSVGTGRSEQYF
>.|TRBJ1-1|TRBV29-1|.
TGCAGCGTGTCGATAGGGGGAGACACTGAAGCTTTCTTT
CSVSIGGDTEAFF
>.|TRBJ1-1|TRBV3-1/TRBV3-2|TRBD1
TGTGCCAGCAGCCAGACAGGGAGCGCTGAAGCTTTCTTT
CASSQTGSAEAFF
>.|TRBJ2-2|TRBV2|.
TGTGCCAGCAGTGCCGGACAAATCGCCGGGGAGCTGTTTTTT
CASSAGQIAGELFF
>.|TRBJ2-7|TRBV25-1|TRBD1
TGTGCCAGCAGTGAATGGACAGGGGGCTCCTACGAGCAGTACTTC
CASSEWTGGSYEQYF
>.|TRBJ1-1|TRBV7-2|.
TGTGCCAGCAGCTCTCCTCCGAACACTGAAGCTTTCTTT
CASSSPPNTEAFF
>once|TRBJ1-2|TRBV30|TRBD1
TGTGCCTGGAGTGTAAGAAGGTCGAGGACAGGGGTGGTTAACTATGGCTACACCTTC
CAWSVRRSRTGVVNYGYTF
>.|TRBJ1-1|TRBV28|.
TGTGCCAGCAGTTCCAGATACCGGGACACCAACACTGAAGCTTTCTTT
CASSSRYRDTNTEAFF
>.|TRBJ1-1|TRBV7-2|.
TGTGCCAGCAGATTGGGGAGGGGAACTGAAGCTTTCTTT
CASRLGRGTEAFF
>once|TRBJ1-5|TRBV11-2|.
TGTGCCAGCAGCCCGCGGGGGTACAATCAGCCCCAGCATTTT
CASSPRGYNQPQHF
>.|TRBJ2-3|TRBV9|.
TGTGCCAGCAGCGTAGTGACGGGAACATCTAGCACAGATACGCAGTATTTT
CASSVVTGTSSTDTQYF
>.|TRBJ1-1|TRBV30|TRBD1
TGTGCCTGGTCCATCGGGACAGGTATGAACACTGAAGCTTTCTTT
CAWSIGTGMNTEAFF
>.|TRBJ1-1|TRBV2|TRBD1
TGTGCCAGCATCCTACAGGGGGTGCCTGAAGCTTTCTTT
CASILQGVPEAFF
>.|TRBJ2-1|TRBV12-5|TRBD2
TGTGCTAGTGGTTTGGGCAGCGGGGGGGGTTACAATGAGCAGTTCTTC
CASGLGSGGGYNEQFF
>.|TRBJ1-2|TRBV2|.
TGTGCCAGCAGCATTCACCAGGACTTCTATGGCTACACCTTC
CASSIHQDFYGYTF
>.|TRBJ2-7|TRBV12-3/TRBV12-4|.
TGTGCCAGCAGTTTTACAGGGTCCAACGAGCAGTACTTC
CASSFTGSNEQYF
>.|TRBJ2-5|TRBV4-3|.
TGCGCCAGCAGCCAAGATAGGGGTTTTCAAGAGACCCAGTACTTC
CASSQDRGFQETQYF
>.|TRBJ2-2|TRBV15|TRBD1
TGTGCCACCAGCAGTGGGGCACAGGGGGCCGGGGAGCTGTTTTTT
CATSSGAQGAGELFF
>.|TRBJ2-7|TRBV6-6|.
TGTGCCAGCAGCTACCGACTTGGCGAGCAGTACTTC
CASSYRLGEQYF
>.|TRBJ2-7|TRBV12-3/TRBV12-4|TRBD1
TGTGCCAGCAGCTGGGACAGGGCCTACGAGCAGTACTTC
CASSWDRAYEQYF
>.|TRBJ2-5|TRBV7-8|.
TGTGCCAGCAGTCCCCGGAGGCGAGGGCAAGAGACCCAGTACTTC
CASSPRRRGQETQYF
>.|TRBJ1-4|TRBV11-2|TRBD1
TGTGCCAGCAGCTTGACTAGACAGGGTGCTAATGAAAAACTGTTTTTT
CASSLTRQGANEKLFF
>.|TRBJ2-1|TRBV10-3|.
TGTGCCATCAGTGAGTCGTCCCCCTATGAGCAGTTCTTC
CAISESSPYEQFF
>.|TRBJ1-4|TRBV5-1|.
TGCGCCAGTTACCGTCCCCAGGGAAAACTGTTTTTT
CASYRPQGKLFF
>.|TRBJ2-1|TRBV7-2|.
TGTGCCAGCAGCTTAGCCCAGAGGGTATCCTACAATGAGCAGTTCTTC
CASSLAQRVSYNEQFF
>.|TRBJ1-2|TRBV19|TRBD1
TGTGCCAGTAGTGCACAGGGGGATAGCTATGGCTACACCTTC
CASSAQGDSYGYTF
>.|TRBJ2-3|TRBV9|.
TGTGCCAGCGGTGGGGGCCTTAGCACAGATACGCAGTATTTT
CASGGGLSTDTQYF
>.|TRBJ2-3|TRBV4-1|.
TGCGCCAGCAGCCAAGATGGGGGGGCCAGGTCAGATACGCAGTATTTT
CASSQDGGARSDTQYF